What follows describes a single T cell receptor beta chain. Its antigen is currently unknown. As to treatment: oral pan-JAK inhibitor, 5-10 mg twice daily. Both peripheral blood and punch biopsies of lesional scalp skin were obtained from patients who had alopecia areata. Sorting separated CD4+ and CD8+ T cells out of PBMCs. This entry is derived from a study of CD8+ T cells in alopecia areata. Findings and limits, study-wide: Especially in alopecia totalis/universalis, lesional scalp showed greater clonality than normal scalp did. Among the top 100, expanded CD8+ clones, as well as scalp clonality, were significantly decreased by tofacitinib.

Sequencing relied on a cDNA template that was reverse transcribed from extracted RNA. Method: immunoSEQ multiplex PCR; TCRdb's copy keeps in-frame clones and lacks some. The sample yields roughly 220,000 clones, over 60% seen once. The starting material was CD4+ T cells sorted from blood, obtained around week 44, from a patient treated with tofacitinib. The origin of this receptor is a human donor with alopecia areata.

The CDR3 DNA reads as TGTGCCAGCAGCGATTCAGGGGGCTCAAACACCGGGGAGCTGTTTTTT. It specifies CASSDSGGSNTGELFF. This rearrangement joins TRBV2 to TRBJ2-2; 8 nucleotides agree with TRBD1. CDR1 and CDR2 (germline): SNHLY, FYNNEI. With V trimmed by 6 bases and J by 2 bases, 8 bases remained unmatched. CDR3 size: 16 residues.